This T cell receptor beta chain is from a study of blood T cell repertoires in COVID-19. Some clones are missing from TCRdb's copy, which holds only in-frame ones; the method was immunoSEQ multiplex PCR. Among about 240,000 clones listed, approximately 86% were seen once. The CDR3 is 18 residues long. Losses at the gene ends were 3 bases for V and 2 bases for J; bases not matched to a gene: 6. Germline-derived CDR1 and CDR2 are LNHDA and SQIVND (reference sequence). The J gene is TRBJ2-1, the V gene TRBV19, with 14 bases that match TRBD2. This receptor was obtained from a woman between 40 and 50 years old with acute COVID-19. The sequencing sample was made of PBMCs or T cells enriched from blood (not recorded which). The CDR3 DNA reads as TGTGCCAGTAGTATTCTCGGACTAGCGGGAGGCGCCTACAATGAGCAGTTCTTC. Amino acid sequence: CASSILGLAGGAYNEQFF.